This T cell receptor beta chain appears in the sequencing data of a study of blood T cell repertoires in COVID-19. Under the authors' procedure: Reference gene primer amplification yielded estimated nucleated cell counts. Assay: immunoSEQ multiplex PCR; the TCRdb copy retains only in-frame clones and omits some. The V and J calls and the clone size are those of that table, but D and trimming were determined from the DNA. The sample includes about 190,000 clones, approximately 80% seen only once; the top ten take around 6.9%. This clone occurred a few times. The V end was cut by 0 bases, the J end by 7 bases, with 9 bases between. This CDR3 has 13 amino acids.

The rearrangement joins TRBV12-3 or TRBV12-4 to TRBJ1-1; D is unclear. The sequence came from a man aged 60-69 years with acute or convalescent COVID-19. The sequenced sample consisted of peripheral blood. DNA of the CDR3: TGTGCCAGCAGTTTAGCAGCTAAAGTTGAAGCTTTCTTT. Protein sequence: CASSLAAKVEAFF.